One sample yielded the 24 T cell receptor beta chains listed below, sequenced in a study of T cell repertoires in cytomegalovirus infection (dated by TCRdb to about 2019). Instrument used: Illumina HiSeq 1500. TCRdb passed the public sequencing reads through fastp at Q25 and MiXCR, retaining productive beta sequences. Identical CDR3 proteins give one entry, which carries the most common genes and DNA. The table for this sample lists some 350,000 distinct CDR3 sequences; roughly 20% of them were counted only once. The biggest ten clones account for roughly 9% of the sample. The specimen sequenced was PBMCs. These receptors were taken from a human donor in good health (CMV status not recorded). Some clones in this sample may be carry-over from other donors' samples.

This chain's CDR3 is CSARDPLAGGYEQYF. CDR3 nucleotide sequence: TGCAGTGCTAGAGACCCCCTAGCGGGGGGCTACGAGCAGTACTTC. The chain carries TRBV20-1 and TRBJ2-7, with 11 bases identical to TRBD2. The CDR3 runs 15 residues. V dropped 0 bases and J dropped 3; count of bases not matched to a gene: 4. Germline CDR1 DFQATT, CDR2 SNEGSKA (reference sequence).

This clonotype has only a few counts. V and J are TRBV10-3 and TRBJ1-4; D might be TRBD1 (5 bases). The V gene lost 2 bases and the J gene lost 8 bases, with 12 bases spanning the gap. Looked up from germline, CDR1 is ENHRY and CDR2 is SYGVKD. This CDR3 spans 14 amino acids. The CDR3 coding sequence is TGTGCCATCAGTGAGGACAGCAAAGTCGAAAAACTGTTTTTT. Translating gives CAISEDSKVEKLFF.

The chain joins TRBV2 to TRBJ1-6; D is undetermined. The CDR3 is 14 amino acids. Trimming left V 5 bases short and J 8 bases short, with 13 bases between. CDR1 SNHLY and CDR2 FYNNEI come from the germline V gene. The CDR3 spells CASSPEGGDSPLHF. DNA for the CDR3: TGTGCCAGCAGTCCAGAGGGAGGTGATTCACCCCTCCACTTT. Full variable domain (rest looked up from reference TRBV2 and TRBJ1-6): EPEVTQTPSHQVTQMGQEVILRCVPISNHLYFYWYRQILGQKVEFLVSFYNNEISEKSEIFDDQFSVERPDGSNFTLKIRSTKLEDSAMYFCASSPEGGDSPLHFGNGTRLTVT.

This clonotype occurred a few times. V usage is TRBV11-2 and J usage is TRBJ2-5, with D perhaps given as TRBD1 or TRBD2 (5 bases each). This CDR3 has 13 amino acids. The ends were cut back, 10 bases at V and 0 bases at J, with 12 bases in the middle. Germline values: CDR1 SGHAT, CDR2 FQNNGV. The CDR3 DNA follows: TGTGCCACCTCCCGGGGCAACCAAGAGACCCAGTACTTC. Translated: CATSRGNQETQYF. Supplemented by reference TRBV11-2 and TRBJ2-5, the full variable domain reads EAGVAQSPRYKIIEKRQSVAFWCNPISGHATLYWYQQILGQGPKLLIQFQNNGVVDDSQLPKDRFSAERLKGVDSTLKIQPAKLEDSAVYLCATSRGNQETQYFGPGTRLLVL.

The chain employs TRBV7-6 and TRBJ2-7, with 15 bases matching TRBD2. V gave up 5 bases and J gave up 0 bases; unmatched junction bases: 8. Per germline, CDR1 SGHVS and CDR2 FNYEAQ. The CDR3 consists of 18 residues. Here the CDR3 reads CASSPGLAGGLSSYEQYF. CDR3 in DNA: TGTGCCAGCAGCCCAGGACTAGCGGGAGGGCTGAGCTCCTACGAGCAGTACTTC. Full variable domain (remainder filled in from reference TRBV7-6 and TRBJ2-7): GAGVSQSPRYKVTKRGQDVALRCDPISGHVSLYWYRQALGQGPEFLTYFNYEAQQDKSGLPNDRFSAERPEGSISTLTIQRTEQRDSAMYRCASSPGLAGGLSSYEQYFGPGTRLTVT.

This clonotype was observed a handful of times. The V gene is TRBV7-6, the J gene TRBJ2-1; 13 positions match TRBD2. CDR1 and CDR2 (germline): SGHVS, FNYEAQ. Trimming cost V 3 bases and J 7 bases; bases outside gene matches: 3. This CDR3 is built from 15 residues. CDR3 nucleotides: TGTGCCAGCAGCTTCCGACTAGCGGGAGGAAATGAGCAGTTCTTC. It translates to CASSFRLAGGNEQFF.

Ten or more counts support this clonotype. This chain uses TRBV7-2 with TRBJ1-3; TRBD1 matches at 9 bases. CDR1 SGHTA and CDR2 FQGNSA come from the germline V gene. CDR3 length equals 15 residues. V was clipped by 5 bases and J by 1 base; unmatched bases: 3. CDR3 region: CASSIGTGSGNTIYF. The CDR3, as DNA: TGTGCCAGCAGCATCGGGACAGGGTCTGGAAACACCATATATTTT. The full variable domain, completed using reference TRBV7-2 and TRBJ1-3, is GAGVSQSPSNKVTEKGKDVELRCDPISGHTALYWYRQSLGQGLEFLIYFQGNSAPDKSGLPSDRFSAERTGGSVSTLTIQRTQQEDSAVYLCASSIGTGSGNTIYFGEGSWLTVV.

There are many counts of this clonotype. The chain carries TRBV12-3 or TRBV12-4 and TRBJ2-1, with a possible D match to TRBD2 (5 bases). This CDR3 is built from 13 residues. The V gene lost 5 bases and the J gene lost 3 bases, with 8 bases spanning the gap. CDR3 DNA sequence: TGTGCCAGCAGTCCAGCGGTCTACAATGAGCAGTTCTTC. Its protein product is CASSPAVYNEQFF.

This clonotype was detected a few times. The chain is built from TRBV6-1 and TRBJ2-5; possibly TRBD2 for D (6 bases). The V gene's germline CDR1 is MNHNS and CDR2 SASEGT. V lost 8 bases, J lost 5 bases, and 12 bases lay in between. This CDR3 comprises 12 residues. This chain's CDR3 is CASSGGFETQYF. The CDR3 DNA reads as TGTGCCAGCTCCGGGGGTTTCGAGACCCAGTACTTC.

This clonotype was observed a few times. An end of the junction does not agree with germline; a read error may underlie this. V is TRBV20-1 and J is TRBJ2-5; D unresolved. Per germline, CDR1 DFQATT and CDR2 SNEGSKA (reference sequence). The CDR3 runs to 13 residues. In nucleotides, the CDR3 is TGCAGTGCTAGAGGGCTAGACCAGGAGACCCAGTACTTC. Translating it yields CSARGLDQETQYF.

A few counts support this clonotype. The chain joins TRBV20-1 to TRBJ2-5; 7 positions match TRBD1. Per the germline V gene, CDR1 is DFQATT and CDR2 is SNEGSKA (reference sequence). This CDR3 has 14 residues. V lost 6 bases, J lost 0 bases, and 7 bases stayed unmatched. CDR3 nucleotides: TGCAGTGCCATCCCGGGACAGAACCAAGAGACCCAGTACTTC. Amino acid sequence: CSAIPGQNQETQYF.

This clonotype was seen repeatedly, ten times or more. This rearrangement joins TRBV7-9 to TRBJ2-7; TRBD2 matches at 11 bases. This CDR3 region has 16 residues. Per germline, CDR1 SEHNR and CDR2 FQNEAQ (reference sequence). The trim removed 8 bases at V and 2 bases at J, leaving 11 bases unmatched. As DNA, the CDR3 is TGTGCCAGCTCCCGTGGGGGACTAGCGGCCACCTACGAGCAGTACTTC. It translates to CASSRGGLAATYEQYF.

This clonotype occurred many times. The chain links TRBV7-6 to TRBJ2-2; tentative D call: TRBD1 (6 bases). The V gene lost 1 base and the J gene lost 0 bases, with 9 bases spanning the gap. The CDR3 is 16 amino acids. Germline loops: CDR1 SGHVS, CDR2 FNYEAQ. DNA for the CDR3: TGTGCCAGCAGCTTAGGAGGGGGAGCGAACACCGGGGAGCTGTTTTTT. It codes for CASSLGGGANTGELFF.

The genes are TRBV6-1 and TRBJ1-5; TRBD1 aligns across 9 bases. Germline trimming cut 5 bases from V and 10 bases from J; bases unmatched to any gene: 15. Germline assignment: CDR1 MNHNS and CDR2 SASEGT. This CDR3 comprises 16 residues. This chain's CDR3 is CASSPGQGPSLFPQHF. In DNA, the CDR3 is TGTGCCAGCAGTCCGGGACAGGGTCCATCTCTCTTCCCCCAGCATTTT.

This clonotype was observed a handful of times. The chain has TRBV7-2 and TRBJ2-7, with TRBD2 identical over 7 bases. This CDR3 has 15 residues. Germline V gene data show CDR1 as SGHTA and CDR2 as FQGNSA. Losses at the gene ends were 3 bases for V and 3 bases for J; bases not matched to a gene: 8. CDR3 loop: CASSFSSGGSYEQYF. Written as DNA, the CDR3 is TGTGCCAGCAGCTTTTCTAGCGGAGGGAGCTACGAGCAGTACTTC.

This clonotype was detected a few times. The chain combines TRBV20-1 with TRBJ2-3; 12 positions agree with TRBD2. The CDR3 totals 18 residues. CDR1 and CDR2 (germline): DFQATT, SNEGSKA (reference sequence). V lost 6 bases and J lost 4; bases outside the gene matches: 17. In nucleotides, the CDR3 is TGCAGTGCAAAGCCGGCTAGCGGGGGGGCCCCACACGCAGATACGCAGTATTTT. Protein product: CSAKPASGGAPHADTQYF.

This clonotype was detected a few times. CDR3: CASSPPGLDHEQFF. In DNA form, the CDR3 reads TGTGCCAGCAGTCCACCGGGACTAGATCATGAGCAGTTCTTC. This chain connects TRBV28 to TRBJ2-1; 8 bases align to TRBD2. From germline, CDR1 is MDHEN and CDR2 SYDVKM. Trimming took 5 bases from V and 8 from J; bases not matched to a gene: 8. The CDR3 totals 14 residues.

Ten or more counts support this clonotype. This chain links TRBV7-2 with TRBJ2-5; possibly TRBD2 for D (5 bases). Trimming pared 5 bases from V and 6 bases from J, leaving 22 bases between. The CDR3 is 16 residues long. The germline V gene encodes CDR1 SGHTA and CDR2 FQGNSA. The CDR3 spells CASSPLARSSGKTQYF. DNA for the CDR3: TGTGCCAGCAGCCCACTTGCTAGATCCTCGGGGAAGACCCAGTACTTC.

The table lists this clonotype with a count of one. The chain links TRBV19 to TRBJ2-1; 8 positions match TRBD2. The CDR3 runs 13 residues. Germline loops: CDR1 LNHDA, CDR2 SQIVND (reference sequence). The CDR3 sequence is CAVSGSAYNEQFF. The CDR3 bases are TGTGCTGTGAGCGGGAGTGCATACAATGAGCAGTTCTTC.

The table lists this clonotype with many counts. This sequence joins TRBV7-2 and TRBJ1-5; 7 bases line up with TRBD1. Per germline, CDR1 SGHTA and CDR2 FQGNSA. V shed 2 bases, J shed 7 bases, and the junction held 8 bases outside the gene matches. CDR3 length equals 15 residues. The CDR3 spells CASSLYLDRAQPQHF. CDR3 nucleotide sequence: TGTGCCAGCAGCTTATACTTAGACAGGGCCCAGCCCCAGCATTTT.

The table lists this clonotype with many counts. The CDR3 DNA reads as TGTGCCAGCAGTCAGGGGCCTGTCGGAAAACTGTTTTTT. Protein: CASSQGPVGKLFF. J is TRBJ1-4 and V is TRBV7-2, with D tentatively TRBD1 (6 bases). The CDR3 loop spans 13 amino acids. Trimming took off 6 bases at V and 10 bases at J, with 15 bases between the two ends. The V gene's germline CDR1 is SGHTA and CDR2 FQGNSA.

This clonotype was observed a handful of times. The genes are TRBV20-1 and TRBJ2-1; 8 nucleotides align to TRBD1. Losses at the gene ends were 0 bases for V and 4 bases for J; bases not matched to a gene: 8. This CDR3 is built from 16 residues. Germline values: CDR1 DFQATT, CDR2 SNEGSKA (reference sequence). The CDR3 DNA reads as TGCAGTGCTAGAGATTGGAGACAGGGGACTTACAATGAGCAGTTCTTC. This translates into CSARDWRQGTYNEQFF.

The chain combines TRBV28 with TRBJ2-3; TRBD1 is a possible D gene (7 bases). Germline V gives CDR1 MDHEN, CDR2 SYDVKM. Trimming left V 6 bases short and J 1 base short, with 11 bases between. This CDR3 is built from 14 residues. As DNA, the CDR3 is TGTGCCAGCAGCTCAGGGGGGCGCACAGATACGCAGTATTTT. Protein: CASSSGGRTDTQYF.

This clonotype was counted between two and nine times. The chain uses TRBV5-6 and TRBJ2-3, with 10 bases aligning to TRBD2. The trim removed 4 bases at V and 6 bases at J, leaving 11 bases unmatched. The CDR3 totals 16 residues. From germline, CDR1 is SGHDT and CDR2 YYEEEE. This CDR3 reads CASSAIAGGPGDTQYF. The CDR3 DNA reads TGTGCCAGCAGCGCAATAGCGGGGGGCCCGGGGGATACGCAGTATTTT.